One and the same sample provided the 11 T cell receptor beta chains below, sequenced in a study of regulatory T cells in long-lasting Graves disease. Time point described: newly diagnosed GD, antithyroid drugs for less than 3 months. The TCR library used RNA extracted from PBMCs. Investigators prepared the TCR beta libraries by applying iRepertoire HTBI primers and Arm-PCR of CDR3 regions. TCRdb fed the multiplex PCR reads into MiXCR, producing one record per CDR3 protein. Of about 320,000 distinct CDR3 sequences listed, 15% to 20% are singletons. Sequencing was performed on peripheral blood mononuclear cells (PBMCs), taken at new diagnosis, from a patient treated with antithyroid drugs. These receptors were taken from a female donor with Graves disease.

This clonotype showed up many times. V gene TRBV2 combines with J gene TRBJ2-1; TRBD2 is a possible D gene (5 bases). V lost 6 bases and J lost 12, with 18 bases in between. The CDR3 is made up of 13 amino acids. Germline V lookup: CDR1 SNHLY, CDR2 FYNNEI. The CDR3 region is CASRTTSPRGQFF. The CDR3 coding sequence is TGTGCCAGCAGGACGACTTCTCCTCGGGGGCAGTTCTTC.

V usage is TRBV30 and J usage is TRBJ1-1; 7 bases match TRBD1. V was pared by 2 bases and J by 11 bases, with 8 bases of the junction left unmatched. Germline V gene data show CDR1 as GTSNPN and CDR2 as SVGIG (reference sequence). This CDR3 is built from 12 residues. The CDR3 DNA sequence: TGTGCCTGGAGTAGAGGGGGCTCGCAGGCTTTCTTT. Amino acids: CAWSRGGSQAFF.

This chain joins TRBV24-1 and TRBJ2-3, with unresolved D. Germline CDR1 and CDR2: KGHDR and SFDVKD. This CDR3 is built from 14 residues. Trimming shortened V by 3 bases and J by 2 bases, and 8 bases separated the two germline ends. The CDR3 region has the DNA TGTGCCACCAGTGATAGGGCAGTCACAGATACGCAGTATTTT. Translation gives CATSDRAVTDTQYF.

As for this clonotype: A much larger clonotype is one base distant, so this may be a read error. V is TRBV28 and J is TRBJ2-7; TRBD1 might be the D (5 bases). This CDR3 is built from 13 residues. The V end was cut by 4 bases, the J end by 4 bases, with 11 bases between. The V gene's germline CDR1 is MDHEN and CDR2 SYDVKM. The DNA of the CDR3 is TGTGCCAGCAGTTCAACAAGACAGTACGAGCAGTACTTC. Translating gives CASSSTRQYEQYF.

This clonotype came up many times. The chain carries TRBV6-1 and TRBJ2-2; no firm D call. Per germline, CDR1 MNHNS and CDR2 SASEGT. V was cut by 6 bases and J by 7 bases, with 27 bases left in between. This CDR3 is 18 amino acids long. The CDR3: CASSTEPPGLYTVGELFF. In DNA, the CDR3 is TGTGCCAGCAGCACCGAACCCCCGGGCCTTTATACCGTCGGGGAGCTGTTTTTT.

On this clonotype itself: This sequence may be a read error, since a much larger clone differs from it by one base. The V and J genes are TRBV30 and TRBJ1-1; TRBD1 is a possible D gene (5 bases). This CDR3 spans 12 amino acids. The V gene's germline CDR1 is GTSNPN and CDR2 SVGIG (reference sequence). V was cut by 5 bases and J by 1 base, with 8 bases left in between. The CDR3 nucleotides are TGTGCCTGGGGGACTTGGAACACTGAAGCTTTCTTT. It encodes CAWGTWNTEAFF.

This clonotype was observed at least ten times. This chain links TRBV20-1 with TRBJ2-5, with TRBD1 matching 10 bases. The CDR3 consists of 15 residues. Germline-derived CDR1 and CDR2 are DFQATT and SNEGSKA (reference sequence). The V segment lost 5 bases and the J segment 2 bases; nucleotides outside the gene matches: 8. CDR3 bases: TGCAGTGCTCTCCGGGACAGGGGATATCAAGAGACCCAGTACTTC. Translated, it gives CSALRDRGYQETQYF.

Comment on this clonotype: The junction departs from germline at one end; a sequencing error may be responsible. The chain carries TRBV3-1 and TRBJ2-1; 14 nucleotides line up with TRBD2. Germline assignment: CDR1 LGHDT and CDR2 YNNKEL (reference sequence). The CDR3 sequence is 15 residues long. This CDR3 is CASSPGLAGVNEKFF. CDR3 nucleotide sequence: TGTGCCAGCAGCCCGGGACTAGCGGGAGTGAATGAGAAGTTCTTC.

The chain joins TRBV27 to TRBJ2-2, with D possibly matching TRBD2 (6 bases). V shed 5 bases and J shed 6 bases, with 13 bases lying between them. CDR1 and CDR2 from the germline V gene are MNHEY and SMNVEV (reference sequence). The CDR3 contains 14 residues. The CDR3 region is CASSPGVEPGELFF. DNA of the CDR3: TGTGCCAGCAGTCCGGGGGTGGAACCCGGGGAGCTGTTTTTT.

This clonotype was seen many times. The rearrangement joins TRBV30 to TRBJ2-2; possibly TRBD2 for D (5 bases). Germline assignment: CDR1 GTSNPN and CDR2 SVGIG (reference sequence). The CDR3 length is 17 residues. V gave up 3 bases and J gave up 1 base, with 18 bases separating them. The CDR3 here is CAWSSGSGRRNTGELFF. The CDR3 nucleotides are TGTGCCTGGAGCAGCGGATCCGGAAGACGGAACACCGGGGAGCTGTTTTTT.

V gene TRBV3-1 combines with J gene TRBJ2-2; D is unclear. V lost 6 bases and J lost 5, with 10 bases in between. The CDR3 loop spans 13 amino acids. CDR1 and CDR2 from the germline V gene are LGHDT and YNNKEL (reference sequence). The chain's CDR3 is CASSPLVTGELFF. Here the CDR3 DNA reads TGTGCCAGCAGTCCCTTAGTAACCGGGGAGCTGTTTTTT.